This is a list of T cell receptor beta chains from one sample in a study of blood T cell repertoires in COVID-19. Method: immunoSEQ multiplex PCR; TCRdb's copy keeps in-frame clones and lacks some. The table has 250,000 or so clones, around 83% seen once. The material sequenced was PBMCs or T cells enriched from blood (not recorded which). All receptors come from a woman in her fifties or sixties who had been exposed to COVID-19. The CDR3 runs from the conserved cysteine through the conserved F or W. A D gene is named only where the DNA matches it firmly. The size of a clone is reported for some rows only, either as once, few or many, or as a class for expanded clones.

V,J,D,size,CDR3,DNA
TRBV7-9,TRBJ1-2,.,.,CASSSEWAYGYTF,TGTGCCAGCAGCTCCGAGTGGGCCTATGGCTACACCTTC
TRBV19,TRBJ2-5,TRBD1,.,CASGNRGLGKETQYF,TGTGCCAGTGGCAATAGGGGGCTCGGGAAAGAGACCCAGTACTTC
TRBV6-1,TRBJ2-3,.,.,CASSETPGGVGGTDTQYF,TGTGCCAGCAGTGAAACCCCAGGAGGGGTTGGGGGCACAGATACGCAGTATTTT
TRBV14,TRBJ1-1,.,.,CASSQDVGGTAFF,TGTGCCAGCAGCCAAGACGTGGGGGGGACGGCTTTCTTT
TRBV27,TRBJ2-1,TRBD2,.,CASSRTSGGLGEQFF,TGTGCCAGCAGTCGGACTAGCGGGGGGCTGGGTGAGCAGTTCTTC
TRBV7-9,TRBJ2-6,.,once,CASSRQVISGANVLTF,TGTGCCAGCAGCAGACAGGTGATCTCTGGGGCCAACGTCCTGACTTTC
TRBV6-7,TRBJ1-5,TRBD1,.,CASNRSDRRNNSNQPQHF,TGTGCCAGCAACCGGTCGGACAGGCGCAATAATAGCAATCAGCCCCAGCATTTT
TRBV6-5,TRBJ1-1,.,.,CALTLGGGETEAFF,TGTGCCCTCACTCTGGGGGGGGGCGAAACTGAAGCTTTCTTT
TRBV11-3,TRBJ1-1,.,.,CASSLDFGGAAFF,TGTGCCAGCAGCTTAGATTTTGGGGGGGCAGCTTTCTTT
TRBV7-8,TRBJ2-5,TRBD1,.,CASSLGRGETQYF,TGTGCCAGCAGCTTAGGCAGGGGGGAGACCCAGTACTTC
TRBV28,TRBJ1-2,.,.,CASRVVGGGYGYTF,TGTGCCAGCAGGGTTGTCGGGGGGGGCTATGGCTACACCTTC
TRBV18,TRBJ2-2,.,.,CASSPQTGELFF,TGTGCCAGCTCACCTCAAACCGGGGAGCTGTTTTTT
TRBV27,TRBJ1-2,.,.,CASSWGQGRGYTF,TGTGCCAGCAGCTGGGGGCAGGGTCGCGGCTACACCTTC
TRBV5-1,TRBJ2-1,.,once,CASSLNRQVDEQFF,TGCGCCAGCAGCTTAAACCGACAGGTGGATGAGCAGTTCTTC
TRBV19,TRBJ1-2,.,.,CASLGGQSTYGYTF,TGTGCCAGTCTTGGCGGGCAGTCTACCTATGGCTACACCTTC
TRBV7-9,TRBJ1-2,TRBD1,.,CASSRDSQAYGYTF,TGTGCCAGCAGTCGGGACAGCCAGGCCTATGGCTACACCTTC
TRBV5-4,TRBJ1-1,.,once,CASSRPDRNTEAFF,TGTGCCAGCAGCCGACCGGACAGGAACACTGAAGCTTTCTTT
TRBV3-1/TRBV3-2,TRBJ1-4,.,.,CASSQVRGEKLFF,TGTGCCAGCAGCCAGGTCCGAGGGGAAAAACTGTTTTTT
TRBV7-2,TRBJ2-5,.,.,CASSLVALQTQYF,TGTGCCAGCAGCTTAGTAGCCTTACAGACCCAGTACTTC
TRBV19,TRBJ1-6,.,.,CASSIARQDPSNSPLHF,TGTGCCAGTAGTATAGCGCGACAGGACCCTTCAAATTCACCCCTCCACTTT